The source of this T cell receptor beta chain is a study of technical replicates of blood from several donors (dated by TCRdb to between 2016 and 2019). With regard to this clone: The antigen it binds to is not known. Base quality data are lacking; no much larger clone is found one base away.

The library relied on the immunoSEQ multiplex PCR assay. TCRdb obtained this table from immuneACCESS and retained in-frame rearrangements with V and J assigned. These tables miss some clones; where compared with another copy, unresolved V genes account for less than half of the shortfall, and the remainder is unexplained. The sample table holds approximately 100,000 clones, of which nearly 96% were seen once. Over 0.2% of the sample is in the top ten clones. A distance of 9 bases separates the germline ends of V and J, which lose 7 bases and 3 bases respectively. As encoded in the germline V gene (reference sequence), CDR1 is LNHDA while CDR2 is SQIVND. The CDR3 measures 12 amino acids from cysteine to phenylalanine. Only the CDR3 DNA stays, 36 bases, in frame from base 1.

This TCR derives from a human donor in good health. Material: T cells isolated from PBMCs. The rearranged chain carries TRBV19 and TRBJ1-2; the D gene is not confidently resolved. The CDR3 protein: CASNDNYYGYTF. DNA sequence: TGTGCCAGTAACGACAACTACTATGGCTACACCTTC.